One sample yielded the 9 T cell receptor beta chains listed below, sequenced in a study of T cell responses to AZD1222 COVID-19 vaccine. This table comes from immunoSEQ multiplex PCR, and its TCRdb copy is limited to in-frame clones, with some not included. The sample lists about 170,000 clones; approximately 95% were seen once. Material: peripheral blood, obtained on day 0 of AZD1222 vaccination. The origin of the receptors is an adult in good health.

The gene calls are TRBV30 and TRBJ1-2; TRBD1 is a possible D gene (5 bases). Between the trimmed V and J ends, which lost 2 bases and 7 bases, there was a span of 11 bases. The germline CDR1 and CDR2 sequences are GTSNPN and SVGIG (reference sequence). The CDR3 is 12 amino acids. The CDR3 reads CAWSTSGGGYTF. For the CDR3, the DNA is TGTGCCTGGAGTACCTCTGGGGGTGGCTACACCTTC.

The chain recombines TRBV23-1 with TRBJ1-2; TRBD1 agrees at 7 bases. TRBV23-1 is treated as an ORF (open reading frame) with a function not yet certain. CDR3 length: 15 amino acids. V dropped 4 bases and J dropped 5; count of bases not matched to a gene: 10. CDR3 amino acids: CASSPRPTGTYGYTF. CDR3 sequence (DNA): TGCGCCAGCAGTCCCCGCCCGACAGGGACGTATGGCTACACCTTC.

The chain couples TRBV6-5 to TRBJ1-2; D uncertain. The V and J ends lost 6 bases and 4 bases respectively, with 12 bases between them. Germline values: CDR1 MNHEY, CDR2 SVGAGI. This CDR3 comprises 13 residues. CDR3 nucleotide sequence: TGTGCCAGCAGGGTAAGACGTTCCTATGGCTACACCTTC. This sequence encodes CASRVRRSYGYTF.

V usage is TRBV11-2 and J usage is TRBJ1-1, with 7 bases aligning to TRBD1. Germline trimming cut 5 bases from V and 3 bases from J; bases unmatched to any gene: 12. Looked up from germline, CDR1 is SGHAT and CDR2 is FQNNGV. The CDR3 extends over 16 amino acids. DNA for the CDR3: TGTGCCAGCAGCGAGGACTGGACAGGATGGGACACTGAAGCTTTCTTT. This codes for CASSEDWTGWDTEAFF.

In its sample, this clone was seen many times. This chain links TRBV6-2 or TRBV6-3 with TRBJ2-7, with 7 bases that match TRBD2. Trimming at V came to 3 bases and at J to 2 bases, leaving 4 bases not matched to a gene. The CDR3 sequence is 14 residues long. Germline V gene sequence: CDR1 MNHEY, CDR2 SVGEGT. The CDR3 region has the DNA TGTGCCAGCAGTTATTCTACTAGCGCCTACGAGCAGTACTTC. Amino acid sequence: CASSYSTSAYEQYF.

The CDR3 spells CASSSVSNYGYTF. The CDR3 bases are TGTGCCAGCAGCTCCGTCTCTAACTATGGCTACACCTTC. The chain uses TRBV13 and TRBJ1-2; no clear D. This CDR3 region has 13 residues. Trimming cost V 4 bases and J 0 bases, with 6 bases left between them. From germline, CDR1 is PRHDT and CDR2 FYEKMQ (reference sequence).

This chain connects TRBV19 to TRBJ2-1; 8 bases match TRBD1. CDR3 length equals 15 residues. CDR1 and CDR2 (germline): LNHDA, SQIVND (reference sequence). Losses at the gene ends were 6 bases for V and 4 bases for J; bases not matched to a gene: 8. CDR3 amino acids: CASSTGQGRYNEQFF. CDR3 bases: TGTGCCAGTAGCACCGGACAGGGACGATACAATGAGCAGTTCTTC.

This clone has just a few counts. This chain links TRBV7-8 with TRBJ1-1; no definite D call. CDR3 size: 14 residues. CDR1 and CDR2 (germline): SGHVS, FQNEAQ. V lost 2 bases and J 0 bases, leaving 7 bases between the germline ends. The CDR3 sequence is CASSLLEMNTEAFF. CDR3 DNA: TGTGCCAGCAGCTTACTAGAGATGAACACTGAAGCTTTCTTT.

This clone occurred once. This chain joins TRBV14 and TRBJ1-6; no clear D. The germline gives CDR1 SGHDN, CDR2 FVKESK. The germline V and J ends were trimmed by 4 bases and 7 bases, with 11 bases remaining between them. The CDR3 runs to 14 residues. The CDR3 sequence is CASSLSIGNSPLHF. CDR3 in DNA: TGTGCCAGCAGCCTATCAATCGGCAATTCACCCCTCCACTTT.